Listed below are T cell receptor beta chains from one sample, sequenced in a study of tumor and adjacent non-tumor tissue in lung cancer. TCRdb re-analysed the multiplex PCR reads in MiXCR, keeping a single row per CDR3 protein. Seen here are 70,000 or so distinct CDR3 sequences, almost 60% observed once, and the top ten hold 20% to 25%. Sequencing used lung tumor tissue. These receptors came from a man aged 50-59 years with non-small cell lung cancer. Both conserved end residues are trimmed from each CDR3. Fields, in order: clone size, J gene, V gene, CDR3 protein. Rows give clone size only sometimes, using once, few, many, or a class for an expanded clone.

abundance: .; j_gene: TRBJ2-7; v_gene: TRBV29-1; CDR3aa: SVEGLVGSEKY
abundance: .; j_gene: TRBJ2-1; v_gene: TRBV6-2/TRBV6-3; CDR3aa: ARRDSVRANEQF
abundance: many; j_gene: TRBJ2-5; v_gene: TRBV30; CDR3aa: AWSDLRGSGETQY
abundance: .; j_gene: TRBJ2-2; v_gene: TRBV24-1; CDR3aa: ATRGGAGTGPRNANTRELF
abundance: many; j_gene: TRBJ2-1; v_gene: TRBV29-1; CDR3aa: SVEEDLAGEQF
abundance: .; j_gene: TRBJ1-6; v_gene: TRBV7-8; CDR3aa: VSSLEVDRRQSSLH
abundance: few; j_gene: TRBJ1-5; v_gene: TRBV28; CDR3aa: ASSLTHQPQH
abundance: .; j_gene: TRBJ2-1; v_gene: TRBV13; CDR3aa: ASSPWTSGRVNEQF
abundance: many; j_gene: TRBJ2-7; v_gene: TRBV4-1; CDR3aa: ASSQDGTGESYEQY
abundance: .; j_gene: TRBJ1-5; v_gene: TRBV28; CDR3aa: ASRSTTPPWGQPQH
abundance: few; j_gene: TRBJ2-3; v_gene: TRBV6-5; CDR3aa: ASSYTREGGSIDTQY
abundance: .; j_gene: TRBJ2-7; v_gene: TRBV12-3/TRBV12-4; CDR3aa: TSSQGWGEQY
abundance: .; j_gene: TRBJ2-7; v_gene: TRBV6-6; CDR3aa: ASSYSTEKQFYEQY
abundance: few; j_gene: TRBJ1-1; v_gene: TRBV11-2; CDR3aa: ASSPTSGRAIAF
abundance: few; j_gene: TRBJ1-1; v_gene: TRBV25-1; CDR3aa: ASSDYQGGADEAF
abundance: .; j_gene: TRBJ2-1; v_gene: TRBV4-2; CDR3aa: ASSQEEERNEQF
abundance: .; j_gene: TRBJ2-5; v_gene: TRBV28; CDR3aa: ASSTWTSGVETQY
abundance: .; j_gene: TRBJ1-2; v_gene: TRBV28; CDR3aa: ASQFGGSLYDYT
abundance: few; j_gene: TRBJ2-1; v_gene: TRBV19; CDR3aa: ASKREGYNEQF
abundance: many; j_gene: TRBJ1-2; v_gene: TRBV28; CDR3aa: ASSTRAGYTYGYT
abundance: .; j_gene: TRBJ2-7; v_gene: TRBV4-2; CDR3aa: ASTPGPAEQY
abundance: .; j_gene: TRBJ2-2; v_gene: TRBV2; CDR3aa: VSVSTGELF
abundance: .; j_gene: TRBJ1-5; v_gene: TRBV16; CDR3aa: ASSQSRGLGQPQH
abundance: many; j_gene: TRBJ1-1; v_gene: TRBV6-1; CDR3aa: ASSEAGFGYGANTEAF
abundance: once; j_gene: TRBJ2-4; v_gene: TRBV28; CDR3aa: ASSHPGGGDFIQY
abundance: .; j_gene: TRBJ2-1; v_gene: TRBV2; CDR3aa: ASIRGTYNEQF
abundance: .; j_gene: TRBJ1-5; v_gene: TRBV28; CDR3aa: ASSLMGGERNQPQH
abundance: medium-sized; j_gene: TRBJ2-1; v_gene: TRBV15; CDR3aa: ATSTGTSGRNTYNEQF
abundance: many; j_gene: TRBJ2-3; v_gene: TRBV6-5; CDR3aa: ASSYSPGADTQY
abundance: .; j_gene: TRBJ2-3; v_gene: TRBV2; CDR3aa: ASGEGTANTDTQY
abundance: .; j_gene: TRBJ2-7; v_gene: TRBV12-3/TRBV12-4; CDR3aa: ASSSQVAGLNEQY
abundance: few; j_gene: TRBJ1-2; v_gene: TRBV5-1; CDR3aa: ASSSGEGFTGGYT
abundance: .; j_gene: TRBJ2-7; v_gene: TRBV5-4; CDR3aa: ASSFDTYEYY
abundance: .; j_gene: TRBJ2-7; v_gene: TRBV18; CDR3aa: ASSPLDRGTYEQY
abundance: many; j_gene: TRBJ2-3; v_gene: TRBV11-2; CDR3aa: ASSSNPGRVLFSDTQY
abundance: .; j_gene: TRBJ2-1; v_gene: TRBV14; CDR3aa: ASSQGQMYNEQF
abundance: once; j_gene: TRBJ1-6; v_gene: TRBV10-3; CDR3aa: AISQGENSPLH
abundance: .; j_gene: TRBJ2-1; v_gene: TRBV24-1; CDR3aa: ATSWISGKQF
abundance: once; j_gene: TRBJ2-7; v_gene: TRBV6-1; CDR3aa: VSKDRGLGYDQY
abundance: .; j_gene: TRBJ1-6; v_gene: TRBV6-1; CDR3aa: ASISWDRGNNSPLH
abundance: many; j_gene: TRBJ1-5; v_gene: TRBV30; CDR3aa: AWSQTTSNQPQH
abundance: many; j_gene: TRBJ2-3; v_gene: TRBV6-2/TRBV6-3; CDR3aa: ASSRATSGLSDTQY
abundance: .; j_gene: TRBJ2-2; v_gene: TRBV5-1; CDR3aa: ASILMLAANTGELF
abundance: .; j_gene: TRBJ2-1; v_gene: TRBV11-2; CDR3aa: ASSLSAGAGNSYNDQF
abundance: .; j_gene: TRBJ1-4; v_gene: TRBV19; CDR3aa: ASSMSGDRAGGMKKLF
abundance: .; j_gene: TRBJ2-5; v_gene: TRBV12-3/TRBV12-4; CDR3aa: ASSHRYAEEETQY
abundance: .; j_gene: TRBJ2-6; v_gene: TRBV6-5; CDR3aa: GSSYRQGASGANVLT
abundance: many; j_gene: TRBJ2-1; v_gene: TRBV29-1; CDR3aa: SVVAWDPRSYNEQF
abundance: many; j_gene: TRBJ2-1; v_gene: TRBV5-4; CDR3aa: ASSVGRVSYNEQF
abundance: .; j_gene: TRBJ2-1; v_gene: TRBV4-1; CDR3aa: ASCQVGGFYNEQF
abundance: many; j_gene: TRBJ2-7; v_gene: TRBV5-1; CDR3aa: ASSLLGQGVYEQY
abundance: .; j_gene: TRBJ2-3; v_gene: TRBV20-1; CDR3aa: SAIGTGATDTQY
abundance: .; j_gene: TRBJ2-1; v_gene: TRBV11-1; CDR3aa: ASSLKRTENERF
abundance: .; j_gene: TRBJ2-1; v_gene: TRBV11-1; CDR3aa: TSILGTSVRTQF
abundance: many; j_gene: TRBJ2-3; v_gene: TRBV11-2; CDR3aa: ASSSRRTHTGDTQY
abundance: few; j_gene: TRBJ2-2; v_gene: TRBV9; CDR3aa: ASSAQTSPTGELF
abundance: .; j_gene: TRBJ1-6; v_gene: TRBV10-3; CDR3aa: AISEQTGEENNSPLH
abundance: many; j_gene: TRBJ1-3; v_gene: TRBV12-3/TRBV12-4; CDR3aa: ASTYGGAGNTIY
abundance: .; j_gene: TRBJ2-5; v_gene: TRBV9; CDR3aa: ASSPHGGGLQETQY